This T cell receptor beta chain was sequenced for a study of blood T cell repertoires in COVID-19. CDR3 length equals 14 residues. Trimming removed 4 bases from V and 5 bases from J; junction bases left unmatched: 4. The V gene's germline CDR1 is MNHEY and CDR2 SVGAGI. Per the original data handling: The authors estimated nucleated cell counts from reference gene primer amplification. TCRdb's copy holds only in-frame clones and misses some; the assay was immunoSEQ multiplex PCR. That table is the source of V, J and clone size, and D and trimming were worked out from the DNA. The table shows about 32,000 clones, with roughly nine tenths occurring only once.

The clonotype originates from a man aged 60 to 69 with acute or convalescent COVID-19. The sequenced sample was peripheral blood. The chain couples TRBV6-5 to TRBJ1-5, with 8 positions matching TRBD1. In DNA form, the CDR3 reads TGTGCCAGCAGTTCGGACAGGGCTGATCAGCCCCAGCATTTT. Translating it yields CASSSDRADQPQHF.